The entry below gives a single TCR beta chain sequence along with its context. These data originate in a study of cytomegalovirus exposure and HLA in healthy donors. This PCR relied on a set of 60 Vbeta primers and 13 Jbeta primers. TCRdb's table, derived via immunoSEQ multiplex PCR, lists solely in-frame clones and lacks some. The sample lists around 100,000 clones; roughly 73% were seen once. Germline V CDR1 and CDR2: SGDLS, YYNGEE. Trimming took 0 bases from V and 6 from J, leaving 13 bases between them. This CDR3 region has 14 residues. J is TRBJ2-7 and V is TRBV9; a possible D gene is TRBD2 (5 bases). The sequencing input was PBMCs. This sequence originates from a male donor in good health and CMV-seropositive. This chain's CDR3 is CASSVAGTALEQYF. In nucleotides, the CDR3 is TGTGCCAGCAGCGTAGCGGGAACAGCCCTCGAGCAGTACTTC.